A few counts support the clone carrying this T cell receptor beta chain. The CDR3 totals 13 residues. After removal of 4 bases from V and 6 bases from J, the junction contained 0 bases not matched to a gene. Germline V gene data show CDR1 as SGHVS and CDR2 as FNYEAQ. Repertoires were generated with immunoSEQ multiplex PCR, while TCRdb's copy carries only in-frame clones and drops some. The repertoire holds over 6,500 clones, around 22% seen once, with under 7% in the top ten. Responders (around 200,000, CFSE-labeled) met around 200,000 stimulators that were irradiated and violet-dye-labeled. This record belongs to a study of graft-versus-host responses after intestinal transplantation.

Material: alloreactive CD8+ T cells from a mixed lymphocyte reaction culture, obtained before transplantation. The subset was: CFSE-low proliferating T cells sorted from roughly six-day pre-transplant mixed lymphocyte reaction (GvH or HvG direction). The J gene is TRBJ2-2, the V gene TRBV7-6; 9 bases agree with TRBD1. The clonotype comes from a human patient who was an organ donor for intestinal transplantation. CDR3 nucleotides: TGTGCCAGCAGCTGGACAGGGGCCGGGGAGCTGTTTTTT. Translated, it gives CASSWTGAGELFF.